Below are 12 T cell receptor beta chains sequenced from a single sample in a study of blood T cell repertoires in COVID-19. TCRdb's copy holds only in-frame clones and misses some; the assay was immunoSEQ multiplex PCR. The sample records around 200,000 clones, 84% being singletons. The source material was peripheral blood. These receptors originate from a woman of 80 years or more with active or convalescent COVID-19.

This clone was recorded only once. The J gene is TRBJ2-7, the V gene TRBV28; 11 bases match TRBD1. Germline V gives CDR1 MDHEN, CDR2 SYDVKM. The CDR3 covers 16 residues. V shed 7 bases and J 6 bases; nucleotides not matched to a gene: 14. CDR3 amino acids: CASNSPSRTGGGEQYF. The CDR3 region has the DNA TGTGCCAGCAATTCTCCCTCCCGGACAGGGGGCGGCGAGCAGTACTTC. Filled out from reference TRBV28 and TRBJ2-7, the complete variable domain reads DVKVTQSSRYLVKRTGEKVFLECVQDMDHENMFWYRQDPGLGLRLIYFSYDVKMKEKGDIPEGYSVSREKKERFSLILESASTNQTSMYLCASNSPSRTGGGEQYFGPGTRLTVT.

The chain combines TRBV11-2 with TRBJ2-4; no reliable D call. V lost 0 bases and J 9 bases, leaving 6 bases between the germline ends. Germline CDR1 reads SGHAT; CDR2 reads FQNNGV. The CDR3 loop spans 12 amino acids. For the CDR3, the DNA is TGTGCCAGCAGCTTAGATCTGAGCATTCAGTACTTC. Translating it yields CASSLDLSIQYF.

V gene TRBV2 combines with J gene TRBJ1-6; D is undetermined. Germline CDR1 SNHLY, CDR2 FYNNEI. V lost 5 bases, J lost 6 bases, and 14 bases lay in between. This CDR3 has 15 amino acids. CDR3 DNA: TGTGCCAGCAGTAGTTATATGTTCGGTAATTCACCCCTCCACTTT. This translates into CASSSYMFGNSPLHF.

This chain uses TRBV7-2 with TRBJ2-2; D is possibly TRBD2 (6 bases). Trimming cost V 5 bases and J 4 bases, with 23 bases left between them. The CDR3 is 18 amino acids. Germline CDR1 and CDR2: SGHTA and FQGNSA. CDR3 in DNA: TGTGCCAGCAGCGGAAACCGGGACTGGCCCACGGTCACCGGGGAGCTGTTTTTT. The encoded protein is CASSGNRDWPTVTGELFF.

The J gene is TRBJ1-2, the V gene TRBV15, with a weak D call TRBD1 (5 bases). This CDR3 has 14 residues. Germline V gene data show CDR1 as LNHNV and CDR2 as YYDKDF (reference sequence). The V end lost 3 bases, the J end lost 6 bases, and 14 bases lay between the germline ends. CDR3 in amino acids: CATSREGRENGYTF. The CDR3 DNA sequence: TGTGCCACCAGCAGGGAGGGGAGGGAAAATGGCTACACCTTC.

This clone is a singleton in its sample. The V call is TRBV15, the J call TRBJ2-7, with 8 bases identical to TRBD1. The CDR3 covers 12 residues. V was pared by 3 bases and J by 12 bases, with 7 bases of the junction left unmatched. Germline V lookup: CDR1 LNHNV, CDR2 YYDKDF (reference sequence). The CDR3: CATSRAAGGPYF. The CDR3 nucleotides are TGTGCCACCAGCAGGGCTGCAGGGGGCCCGTACTTC.

The CDR3 here is CASSLESTRGPYEQYF. In nucleotides, the CDR3 is TGTGCCAGCAGCTTAGAATCAACCAGGGGTCCCTACGAGCAGTACTTC. The chain recombines TRBV7-2 with TRBJ2-7, with a weak D call TRBD1 (6 bases). CDR3 length equals 16 residues. V was shortened by 1 base and J by 2 bases, with 15 bases between the two germline ends. Germline V lookup: CDR1 SGHTA, CDR2 FQGNSA. The full variable domain, with the rest looked up from reference TRBV7-2 and TRBJ2-7, is GAGVSQSPSNKVTEKGKDVELRCDPISGHTALYWYRQSLGQGLEFLIYFQGNSAPDKSGLPSDRFSAERTGGSVSTLTIQRTQQEDSAVYLCASSLESTRGPYEQYFGPGTRLTVT.

The CDR3 here is CASSQATGYTGELFF. The CDR3 nucleotides are TGTGCCAGCAGCCAAGCCACAGGATACACCGGGGAGCTGTTTTTT. V gene TRBV3-1 (or the pseudogene TRBV3-2) combines with J gene TRBJ2-2; perhaps TRBD1 as D (5 bases). CDR3 length: 15 amino acids. CDR1 is LGHDT, CDR2 YNNKEL, per germline (reference sequence). V was shortened by 1 base and J by 3 bases, with 9 bases between the two germline ends.

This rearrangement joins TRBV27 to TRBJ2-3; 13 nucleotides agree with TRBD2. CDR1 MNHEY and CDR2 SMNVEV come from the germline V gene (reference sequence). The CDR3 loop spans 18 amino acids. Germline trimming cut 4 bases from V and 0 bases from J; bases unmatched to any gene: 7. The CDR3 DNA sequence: TGTGCCAGCAGTTCCTTACTAGCGGGAGGGAAAAGCACAGATACGCAGTATTTT. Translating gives CASSSLLAGGKSTDTQYF.

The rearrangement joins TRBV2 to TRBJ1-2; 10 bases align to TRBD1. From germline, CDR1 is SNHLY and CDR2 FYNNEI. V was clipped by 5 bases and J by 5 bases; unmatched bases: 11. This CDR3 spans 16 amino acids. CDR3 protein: CASSPTPGQGGYGYTF. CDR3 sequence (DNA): TGTGCCAGCAGTCCAACCCCAGGACAGGGGGGATATGGCTACACCTTC.

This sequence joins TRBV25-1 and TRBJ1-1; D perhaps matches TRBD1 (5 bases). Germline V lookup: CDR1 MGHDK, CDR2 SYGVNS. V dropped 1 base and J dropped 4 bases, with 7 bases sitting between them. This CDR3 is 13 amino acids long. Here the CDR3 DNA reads TGTGCCAGCAGTGAATCGCAGGGCACTGAAGCTTTCTTT. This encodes CASSESQGTEAFF.

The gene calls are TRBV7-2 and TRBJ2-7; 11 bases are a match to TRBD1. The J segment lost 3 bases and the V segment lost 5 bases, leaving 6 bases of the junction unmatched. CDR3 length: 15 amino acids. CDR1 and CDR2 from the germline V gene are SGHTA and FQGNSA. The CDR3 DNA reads TGTGCCAGCAGCCCCGGGACAGGGGGTCTCTACGAGCAGTACTTC. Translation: CASSPGTGGLYEQYF.